The entry that follows covers one T cell receptor (beta chain) sequence. The data were produced by immunoSEQ multiplex PCR, yet TCRdb's version contains in-frame clones alone and is incomplete. The table shows about 270,000 clones, with around 80% occurring only once. V was cut by 6 bases and J by 6 bases, with 12 bases left in between. This CDR3 is built from 12 residues. This specimen belongs to a study of control samples from healthy donors and cancer patients. The V call is TRBV12-3 or TRBV12-4, the J call TRBJ2-7; no firm D call. The TCR originated in a woman aged 55-69 years with lung cancer. The sample was PBMCs. This CDR3 is CASSDLFSEQYF. CDR3 nucleotides: TGTGCCAGCAGCGACCTGTTCTCCGAGCAGTACTTC.